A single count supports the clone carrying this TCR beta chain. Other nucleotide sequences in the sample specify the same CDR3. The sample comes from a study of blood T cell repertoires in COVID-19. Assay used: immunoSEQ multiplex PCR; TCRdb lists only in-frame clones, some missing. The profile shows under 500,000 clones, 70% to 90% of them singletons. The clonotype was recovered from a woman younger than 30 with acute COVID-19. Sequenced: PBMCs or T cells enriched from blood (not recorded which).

The CDR3 sequence: CASSPDRNYGYTF. Here the CDR3 DNA reads TGTGCCAGCTCACCAGACAGAAACTATGGCTACACCTTC. The V call is TRBV18, the J call TRBJ1-2, with D possibly matching TRBD1 (5 bases). The V end was cut by 2 bases, the J end by 2 bases, with 6 bases between. There are 13 residues in the CDR3. The V gene's germline CDR1 is KGHSH and CDR2 LQKENI.